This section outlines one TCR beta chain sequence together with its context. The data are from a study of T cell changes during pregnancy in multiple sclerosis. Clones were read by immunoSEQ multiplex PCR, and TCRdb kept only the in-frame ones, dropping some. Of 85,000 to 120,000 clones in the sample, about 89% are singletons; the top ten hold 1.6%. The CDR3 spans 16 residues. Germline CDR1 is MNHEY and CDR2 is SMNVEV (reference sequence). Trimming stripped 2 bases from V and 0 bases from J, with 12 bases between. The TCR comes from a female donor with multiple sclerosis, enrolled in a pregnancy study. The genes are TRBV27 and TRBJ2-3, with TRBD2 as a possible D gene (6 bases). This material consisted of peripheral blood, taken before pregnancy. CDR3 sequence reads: CASSLSGQPSTDTQYF. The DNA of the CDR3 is TGTGCCAGCAGTTTAAGCGGGCAGCCTAGCACAGATACGCAGTATTTT.